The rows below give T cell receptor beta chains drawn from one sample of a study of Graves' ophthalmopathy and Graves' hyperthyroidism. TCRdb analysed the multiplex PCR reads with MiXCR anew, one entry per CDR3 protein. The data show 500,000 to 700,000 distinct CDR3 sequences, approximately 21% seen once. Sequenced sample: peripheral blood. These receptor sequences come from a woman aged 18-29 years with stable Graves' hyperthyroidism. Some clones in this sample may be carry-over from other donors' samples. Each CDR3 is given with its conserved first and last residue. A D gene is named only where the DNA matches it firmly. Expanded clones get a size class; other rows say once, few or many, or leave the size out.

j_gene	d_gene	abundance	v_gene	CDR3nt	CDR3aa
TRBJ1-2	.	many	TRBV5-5	TGTGCCAGCAGCCCTCGAGTGACCGGCGGCTACACCTTC	CASSPRVTGGYTF
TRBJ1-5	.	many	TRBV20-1	TGCAGTGCTAGTTATGATCCGAGAAGCAATCAGCCCCAGCATTTT	CSASYDPRSNQPQHF
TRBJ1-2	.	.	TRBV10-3	TGTGCCATCAGCTCCTTGGGGGATGATGGCTACACCTTC	CAISSLGDDGYTF
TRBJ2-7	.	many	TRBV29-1	TGCAGCGTTGTACAGAGTAGCTCCTACGAGCAGTACTTC	CSVVQSSSYEQYF
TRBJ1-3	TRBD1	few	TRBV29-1	TGCAGCGTTGAAGGGGACAGCTACGGTAACACCATATATTTT	CSVEGDSYGNTIYF
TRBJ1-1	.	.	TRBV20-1	TGCAGTGCTAGAGATTTACTTTCGACAGAAGCTTTCTTT	CSARDLLSTEAFF
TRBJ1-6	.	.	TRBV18	TGTGCCAGCTCACCGTCAAGTTACAGGGTTAGTTCACCCCTCCACTTT	CASSPSSYRVSSPLHF
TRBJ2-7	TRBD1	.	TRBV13	TGTGCCAGCAGCCTACAGGGGCCAGGGAGCATCTACGAGCAGTACTTC	CASSLQGPGSIYEQYF
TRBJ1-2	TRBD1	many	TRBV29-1	TGCAGCGTTCCTAAACTGGACAGGCCCGGCAAGTGGGGCTACACCTTC	CSVPKLDRPGKWGYTF
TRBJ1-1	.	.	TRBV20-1	TGCAGTGCTAGAGAACGTGTTTTAGGGGCGACTGAAGCTTTCTTT	CSARERVLGATEAFF